The rows below give T cell receptor beta chains drawn from one sample of a study of OX40 agonist ivuxolimab in advanced cancers. Sequenced by immunoSEQ multiplex PCR; TCRdb stores in-frame clones only, minus some. The sample contains 45,000 to 60,000 clones, 80% to 90% of which appear only once. Material: CD4+ or CD8+ T cells sorted from blood, obtained in a trial of the OX40 agonist ivuxolimab. These receptors all stem from an adult with an advanced solid tumor such as melanoma, head and neck, liver or kidney cancer. Both conserved end residues are part of each CDR3. The D gene is left open where the match is weak. Not all rows give a size; the values are once, few, many and, for expanded clones, a class.

length	V	J	size	D	CDR3	DNA
15	TRBV19	TRBJ2-3	NA	TRBD1	CASRRPGQTSDTQYF	TGTGCCAGTAGAAGACCGGGACAGACTTCAGATACGCAGTATTTT
12	TRBV11-3	TRBJ2-3	NA	NA	CASSLDQYTQYF	TGTGCCAGCAGCTTAGATCAGTATACGCAGTATTTT
12	TRBV2	TRBJ1-1	NA	NA	CASSFDRTEAFF	TGTGCCAGCAGTTTTGATCGGACTGAAGCTTTCTTT
15	TRBV5-1	TRBJ2-2	NA	NA	CASSLGAGHTGELFF	TGCGCCAGCAGCTTGGGAGCAGGACACACCGGGGAGCTGTTTTTT
14	TRBV30	TRBJ2-3	NA	NA	CAWTEAPGADTQYF	TGTGCCTGGACCGAGGCGCCGGGGGCAGATACGCAGTATTTT
14	TRBV10-3	TRBJ2-1	NA	NA	CAITTGQTDNEQFF	TGTGCCATCACCACTGGGCAAACTGACAATGAGCAGTTCTTC
15	TRBV6-1	TRBJ2-2	NA	NA	CASSENGANTGELFF	TGTGCCAGCAGTGAAAACGGGGCGAACACCGGGGAGCTGTTTTTT
15	TRBV10-2	TRBJ1-5	NA	TRBD1	CASSESQGVYQPQHF	TGCGCCAGCAGTGAGTCACAGGGGGTCTATCAGCCCCAGCATTTT
12	TRBV5-1	TRBJ2-3	NA	NA	CASNRGTDTQYF	TGCGCCAGCAACAGGGGCACAGATACGCAGTATTTT
13	TRBV6-5	TRBJ1-1	NA	NA	CASSYSRTTEAFF	TGTGCCAGCAGTTACTCGAGGACAACTGAAGCTTTCTTT
15	TRBV7-9	TRBJ2-7	NA	NA	CASSARDPLTHEQYF	TGTGCCAGCAGCGCCCGGGACCCTCTTACCCACGAGCAGTACTTC
12	TRBV7-9	TRBJ1-5	few	NA	CASSTGPEPQHF	TGTGCCAGCAGCACCGGGCCGGAGCCCCAGCATTTT
14	TRBV19	TRBJ1-1	NA	NA	CASSIAGMGTEAFF	TGTGCCAGTAGTATTGCAGGGATGGGCACTGAAGCTTTCTTT
14	TRBV6-1	TRBJ1-5	NA	TRBD1	CASSHEQGGQPQHF	TGTGCCAGCAGTCACGAACAGGGGGGTCAGCCCCAGCATTTT
17	TRBV5-1	TRBJ2-1	NA	NA	CASSLTLSSGAQQGQFF	TGCGCCAGCAGCTTGACCTTGAGCAGCGGGGCCCAACAGGGGCAGTTCTTC
15	TRBV5-5	TRBJ1-6	NA	TRBD1	CASSFRGRFNSPLHF	TGTGCCAGCAGCTTCAGGGGGCGTTTTAATTCACCCCTCCACTTT
13	TRBV30	TRBJ1-2	NA	NA	CAWSRGVDYGYTF	TGTGCCTGGAGTCGAGGGGTCGACTATGGCTACACCTTC
14	TRBV6-6	TRBJ1-6	NA	NA	CASSQPGGNSPLHF	TGTGCCAGCAGTCAACCGGGAGGTAATTCACCCCTCCACTTT
15	TRBV6-5	TRBJ2-1	NA	TRBD1	CASSRRTGSYNEQFF	TGTGCCAGCAGTCGTCGGACAGGCTCCTACAATGAGCAGTTCTTC
15	TRBV9	TRBJ1-1	NA	NA	CASSPIRLMNTEAFF	TGTGCCAGCAGCCCCATCAGGCTAATGAACACTGAAGCTTTCTTT
17	TRBV7-9	TRBJ1-1	medium-sized	TRBD1	CASSQGQGLIGYTEAFF	TGTGCCAGCAGCCAGGGACAGGGGCTGATCGGGTACACTGAAGCTTTCTTT
13	TRBV10-2	TRBJ1-5	once	NA	CLSSEGSNQPQHF	TGCCTAAGCTCCGAGGGAAGCAATCAGCCCCAGCATTTT
15	TRBV7-9	TRBJ2-4	NA	NA	CASSLQGGAKNIQYF	TGTGCCAGCAGCTTACAGGGGGGAGCCAAAAACATTCAGTACTTC
12	TRBV5-8	TRBJ1-1	NA	NA	CASSLRVTEAFF	TGTGCCAGCAGCCTCAGGGTCACTGAAGCTTTCTTT
16	TRBV5-1	TRBJ2-3	NA	TRBD1	CATRQGGIRSTDTQYF	TGCGCCACCCGACAGGGGGGCATAAGATCCACAGATACGCAGTATTTT
12	TRBV19	TRBJ1-1	NA	NA	CASRIGSTEAFF	TGTGCCAGTAGGATTGGCAGCACTGAAGCTTTCTTT
15	TRBV5-6	TRBJ1-1	NA	NA	CASSPNGWMNTEAFF	TGTGCCAGCAGCCCGAACGGGTGGATGAACACTGAAGCTTTCTTT
13	TRBV10-3	TRBJ2-7	NA	NA	CALQSGGGYEQYF	TGTGCCCTTCAATCAGGGGGAGGCTACGAGCAGTACTTC
14	TRBV29-1	TRBJ2-3	NA	TRBD2	CSVETGGSTDTQYF	TGCAGCGTTGAGACCGGGGGGAGCACAGATACGCAGTATTTT
15	TRBV11-2	TRBJ2-2	NA	NA	CASSSLGSNTGELFF	TGTGCCAGCAGCTCATTAGGGTCGAACACCGGGGAGCTGTTTTTT
15	TRBV25-1	TRBJ1-3	NA	NA	CASSDRQGTGNTIYF	TGTGCCAGCAGTGATCGGCAGGGGACAGGAAACACCATATATTTT
14	TRBV10-3	TRBJ1-5	few	TRBD1	CAIGDRGGNQPQHF	TGTGCCATCGGGGACAGGGGAGGCAATCAGCCCCAGCATTTT
14	TRBV6-6	TRBJ2-3	NA	NA	CASSKLAGADTQYF	TGTGCCAGCAGTAAACTAGCAGGGGCAGATACGCAGTATTTT
14	TRBV11-2	TRBJ2-7	NA	NA	CASSLSVLSYEQYF	TGTGCCAGCAGCTTAAGTGTCCTCTCCTACGAGCAGTACTTC
14	TRBV6-6	TRBJ1-3	NA	NA	CASSPDMGGNTIYF	TGTGCCAGCAGCCCCGACATGGGGGGAAACACCATATATTTT
16	TRBV5-8	TRBJ1-2	few	TRBD1	CASSASGTGGVYGYTF	TGTGCCAGCAGCGCCTCCGGGACAGGGGGCGTATATGGCTACACCTTC
16	TRBV6-5	TRBJ2-7	NA	NA	CASSYNRGAGPYEQYF	TGTGCCAGCAGTTACAACCGGGGGGCTGGACCCTACGAGCAGTACTTC
15	TRBV30	TRBJ2-3	NA	NA	CAWSSQGTSTDTQYF	TGTGCCTGGAGTTCCCAGGGTACTAGCACAGATACGCAGTATTTT
13	TRBV15	TRBJ2-1	NA	TRBD1	CATSIGTVNEQFF	TGTGCCACCAGCATCGGGACAGTCAATGAGCAGTTCTTC
15	TRBV5-1	TRBJ1-5	NA	TRBD1	CASSPGTGGNQPQHF	TGCGCCAGCAGCCCAGGGACAGGGGGCAATCAGCCCCAGCATTTT
18	TRBV27	TRBJ2-6	NA	NA	CASSPGPLGSSGANVLTF	TGTGCCAGCAGTCCAGGACCCCTGGGCTCCTCTGGGGCCAACGTCCTGACTTTC